Shown below are 27 T cell receptor beta chains from a single sample sequenced in a study of identical twins. TCRdb ran MiXCR on the 5' RACE reads and lists one entry per CDR3 protein. In the table there are fewer than 650,000 distinct CDR3 sequences, under 8.5% of which are singletons. These records were also assigned to another study, of yellow fever vaccine responses in identical twins.

The sample comprised PBMCs. The receptor set was obtained from a woman between 18 and 29 years old in good health.

This clonotype was observed at least ten times. The chain uses TRBV10-3 and TRBJ2-5; D ambiguous. The V gene lost 0 bases and the J gene lost 2 bases, with 10 bases spanning the gap. This CDR3 contains 15 residues. Germline V gene sequence: CDR1 ENHRY, CDR2 SYGVKD. The CDR3 DNA is TGTGCCATCAGTGAGTCTAGCTGGGATCAAGAGACCCAGTACTTC. It is translated as CAISESSWDQETQYF.

CDR3 DNA sequence: TGCAGTGCTAGGGGGGACAGGGAGGAGACCCAGTACTTC. It translates to CSARGDREETQYF. The V gene is TRBV20-1, the J gene TRBJ2-5; 9 bases map to TRBD1. Germline V lookup: CDR1 DFQATT, CDR2 SNEGSKA (reference sequence). V shed 3 bases and J 5 bases; nucleotides not matched to a gene: 4. This CDR3 contains 13 residues.

The chain uses TRBV28 and TRBJ2-5; TRBD2 is a possible D gene (5 bases). The V gene's germline CDR1 is MDHEN and CDR2 SYDVKM. This CDR3 spans 11 amino acids. Trimming pared 4 bases from V and 7 bases from J, leaving 7 bases between. CDR3 coding DNA: TGTGCCAGCAGTTCCAGCGGGACCCAGTACTTC. Its protein is CASSSSGTQYF.

This clonotype appeared many times. The rearrangement joins TRBV29-1 to TRBJ2-3, with 7 bases that match TRBD2. The germline V gene has CDR1 SQVTM and CDR2 ANQGSEA. The CDR3 runs to 16 residues. The junction had 10 bases not matched to a gene; V was cut back by 2 bases and J by 2 bases. CDR3 sequence: CSVEYGSSGYTDTQYF. The CDR3 coding sequence is TGCAGCGTTGAATATGGTTCTAGCGGATACACAGATACGCAGTATTTT.

There are a few counts of this clonotype. This sequence joins TRBV6-2 or TRBV6-3 and TRBJ2-5, with 7 positions matching TRBD1. The CDR3 is 14 residues long. V dropped 7 bases and J dropped 6; count of bases not matched to a gene: 11. Germline CDR1 reads MNHEY; CDR2 reads SVGEGT. The CDR3 bases are TGTGCCAGCAATCCCGGGACAGCGATAAAGACCCAGTACTTC. Encoded protein: CASNPGTAIKTQYF.

This rearrangement joins TRBV12-3 or TRBV12-4 to TRBJ1-5, with D maybe TRBD1 (6 bases). The CDR3 has 14 amino acids. V was trimmed by 5 bases and J by 5 bases, leaving 13 bases between them. CDR3 region: CASSGGARYQPQHF. CDR3 in DNA: TGTGCCAGCAGTGGGGGGGCCCGATATCAGCCCCAGCATTTT.

This clonotype was picked up a small number of times. The J gene is TRBJ2-3, the V gene TRBV3-1; D may be TRBD1 (5 bases). With 4 bases removed from V and 5 bases from J, the gap between germline ends came to 10 bases. The CDR3 covers 13 residues. Germline V gene lookup returns CDR1 LGHDT and CDR2 YNNKEL (reference sequence). CDR3 loop: CASSPTRGDTQYF. CDR3 coding DNA: TGTGCCAGCAGCCCCACAAGGGGAGATACGCAGTATTTT.

The chain combines TRBV3-1 with TRBJ2-3; 11 bases align to TRBD2. J was trimmed by 5 bases and V by 3 bases; bases with no gene match: 10. The CDR3 extends over 17 amino acids. Per germline, CDR1 LGHDT and CDR2 YNNKEL (reference sequence). The CDR3 DNA sequence: TGTGCCAGCAGCCAGGGTAGCGGGGGGGCCTTGCAAGATACGCAGTATTTT. Protein sequence: CASSQGSGGALQDTQYF.

The chain combines TRBV18 with TRBJ1-2, with TRBD1 matching 7 bases. Germline V gene lookup returns CDR1 KGHSH and CDR2 LQKENI. The trim removed 5 bases at V and 4 bases at J, leaving 4 bases unmatched. The CDR3 is made up of 13 amino acids. The CDR3 here is CASSTTGVYGYTF. DNA of the CDR3: TGTGCCAGCTCAACTACAGGGGTCTATGGCTACACCTTC.

This clonotype appeared a few times. The CDR3 DNA reads TGCAGCGTTGAAAGGTCTAGCGGGGGGCAAGAGACCCAGTACTTC. Amino acid sequence: CSVERSSGGQETQYF. The chain combines TRBV29-1 with TRBJ2-5; 11 bases fit TRBD2. This CDR3 region has 15 residues. The trim removed 2 bases at V and 2 bases at J, leaving 4 bases unmatched. Germline lookup yields CDR1 SQVTM and CDR2 ANQGSEA.

This clonotype was seen ten or more times. V and J are TRBV10-3 and TRBJ1-4, with D unclear. The V and J ends lost 3 bases and 7 bases respectively, with 12 bases between them. The CDR3 spans 14 residues. The germline CDR1 and CDR2 sequences are ENHRY and SYGVKD. The CDR3 sequence: CAISDRLGGEKLFF. Here the CDR3 DNA reads TGTGCCATCAGTGACCGTCTGGGAGGTGAAAAACTGTTTTTT.

CDR3 sequence reads: CASSLSGGLGNTIYF. In nucleotides, the CDR3 is TGTGCCAGCAGCTTGTCAGGAGGCCTCGGGAACACCATATATTTT. This chain connects TRBV7-2 to TRBJ1-3, with unresolved D. This CDR3 spans 15 amino acids. Between the trimmed V and J ends, which lost 3 bases and 7 bases, there was a span of 16 bases. Germline lookup yields CDR1 SGHTA and CDR2 FQGNSA.

The CDR3 protein is CSARDQRTTGGLTQYF. The CDR3 DNA sequence: TGCAGTGCTAGAGATCAACGGACAACAGGGGGTCTGACCCAGTACTTC. The chain combines TRBV20-1 with TRBJ2-5, with 8 bases matching TRBD1. CDR1 and CDR2 (germline): DFQATT, SNEGSKA (reference sequence). The CDR3 contains 16 residues. V was pared by 0 bases and J by 7 bases, with 13 bases of the junction left unmatched.

The chain joins TRBV5-5 to TRBJ2-7; D not resolved. Deletions cut 0 bases from V and 6 bases from J, with 16 bases between. The germline V gene has CDR1 SGHKS and CDR2 YYEKEE (reference sequence). The CDR3 covers 15 residues. The DNA for the CDR3 is TGTGCCAGCAGCTTGGCGGCCCCGACTGGCGGCGAGCAGTACTTC. This sequence encodes CASSLAAPTGGEQYF.

J is TRBJ2-3 and V is TRBV6-5, with D perhaps matching TRBD2 (6 bases). The CDR3 contains 18 residues. Trimming stripped 0 bases from V and 6 bases from J, with 22 bases between. In germline, CDR1 is MNHEY, CDR2 SVGAGI. CDR3 protein: CASSYSSQTRYRSDTQYF. DNA of the CDR3: TGTGCCAGCAGTTACTCCTCCCAGACTAGATATAGGTCGGATACGCAGTATTTT.

V and J are TRBV6-4 and TRBJ1-1; D might be TRBD1 (5 bases). V lost 4 bases and J lost 2, with 11 bases in between. This CDR3 is 14 amino acids long. Germline V gene sequence: CDR1 MRHNA, CDR2 SNTAGT. CDR3 sequence: CASSAAGVNTEAFF. CDR3 bases: TGTGCCAGCAGTGCAGCGGGGGTCAACACTGAAGCTTTCTTT.

This clonotype was seen ten or more times. The chain has TRBV2 and TRBJ1-1, with D tentatively TRBD1 (6 bases). In germline, CDR1 is SNHLY, CDR2 FYNNEI. V shed 3 bases and J shed 2 bases, with 7 bases lying between them. This CDR3 has 13 residues. CDR3 region: CASSEDSNTEAFF. CDR3 DNA sequence: TGTGCCAGCAGTGAGGACAGTAACACTGAAGCTTTCTTT.

This clonotype showed up many times. The chain is built from TRBV20-1 and TRBJ2-7, with TRBD1 identical over 7 bases. The V and J ends lost 6 bases and 3 bases, in that order; junction bases with no gene match: 2. Germline values: CDR1 DFQATT, CDR2 SNEGSKA (reference sequence). The CDR3 is made up of 11 amino acids. The CDR3 nucleotides read TGCAGTGCAAGGACAGGCTACGAGCAGTACTTC. Its translation: CSARTGYEQYF.

The chain couples TRBV24-1 to TRBJ1-2; TRBD1 matches at 7 bases. This CDR3 region has 13 residues. The ends lost 6 bases at V and 8 bases at J; junction bases unmatched: 8. CDR1 is KGHDR and CDR2 is SFDVKD in the germline V gene. The CDR3 reads CATSWSQGSGYTF. The CDR3 DNA sequence: TGTGCCACCAGTTGGTCACAGGGGTCCGGCTACACCTTC.

The chain has TRBV6-5 and TRBJ1-1, with 8 nucleotides matching TRBD1. Trimming at V came to 2 bases and at J to 4 bases, leaving 3 bases not matched to a gene. Germline CDR1 and CDR2: MNHEY and SVGAGI. The CDR3 has 14 residues. CDR3 DNA: TGTGCCAGCAGTTACAACAGGGGGTCCACTGAAGCTTTCTTT. This translates into CASSYNRGSTEAFF.

This clonotype was seen more than once but under ten times. The V and J genes are TRBV20-1 and TRBJ2-1; the match to TRBD2 covers 12 bases. This CDR3 region has 18 residues. Germline V gene data show CDR1 as DFQATT and CDR2 as SNEGSKA (reference sequence). V shed 2 bases, J shed 7 bases, and the junction held 15 bases outside the gene matches. CDR3 region: CSARPASGGGIGRNEQFF. Here the CDR3 DNA reads TGCAGTGCTAGACCCGCTAGCGGGGGGGGCATCGGAAGGAATGAGCAGTTCTTC.

This clonotype has a handful of counts. The rearrangement links TRBV4-1 to TRBJ2-3, with TRBD2 matching over 16 bases. This CDR3 is built from 17 residues. CDR1 and CDR2 (germline): MGHRA, YSYEKL. The V gene end was trimmed by 0 bases and the J gene end by 4 bases; junction bases not matched to a gene: 1. As DNA, the CDR3 is TGCGCCAGCAGCCAAGATGGGACTAGCGGGGGGGCAGATACGCAGTATTTT. The encoded protein is CASSQDGTSGGADTQYF.

The V call is TRBV5-6, the J call TRBJ2-3; either TRBD1 or TRBD2 may supply D (5 bases each). Germline V lookup: CDR1 SGHDT, CDR2 YYEEEE. The CDR3 runs to 13 residues. The V gene lost 4 bases and the J gene lost 7 bases, with 13 bases spanning the gap. The CDR3 sequence is CASSTGQSHTQYF. The DNA of the CDR3 is TGTGCCAGCAGCACGGGGCAGTCCCATACGCAGTATTTT.

As for this clonotype: One end of the junction varies from germline; a read error may be responsible. V usage is TRBV28 and J usage is TRBJ2-1, with 11 bases that match TRBD2. CDR1 is MDHEN and CDR2 is SYDVKM in the germline V gene. The CDR3 has 16 amino acids. CDR3 loop: CASSLVPTSGSLAQLF. The CDR3 DNA follows: TGTGCCAGCAGTTTGGTACCCACTAGCGGGAGTTTGGCGCAGCTCTTC.

This clonotype was seen more than once but under ten times. This rearrangement joins TRBV2 to TRBJ1-5; D is undetermined. CDR1 and CDR2 from the germline V gene are SNHLY and FYNNEI. CDR3 size: 15 residues. Trimming cost V 2 bases and J 5 bases, with 13 bases left between them. CDR3 sequence reads: CASSELRRQDQPQHF. CDR3 nucleotides: TGTGCCAGCAGTGAATTGCGACGCCAGGATCAGCCCCAGCATTTT.

The sample holds a few counts of this clonotype. The chain carries TRBV5-1 and TRBJ1-4; 7 positions match TRBD1. Germline-derived CDR1 and CDR2 are SGHRS and YFSETQ. The CDR3 extends over 13 amino acids. Unmatched junction bases numbered 4, after V lost 4 bases and J lost 7 bases. CDR3 DNA: TGCGCCAGCAGCCGGGACAGTAGTGAAAAACTGTTTTTT. Protein sequence: CASSRDSSEKLFF.

This rearrangement joins TRBV20-1 to TRBJ2-5; D may be TRBD2 (6 bases). Germline V gene data show CDR1 as DFQATT and CDR2 as SNEGSKA (reference sequence). This CDR3 region has 15 residues. This CDR3 is CSALGGSGYGETQYF. The DNA of the CDR3 is TGCAGCGCCCTAGGAGGGTCGGGGTATGGGGAGACCCAGTACTTC.